This T cell receptor (beta chain) emerged from a study of blood T cell repertoires in COVID-19. Study summary: Specimens from acute and convalescent COVID-19 originated in the United States, Italy and Spain. From T cells, B-cell-depleted T cells, or PBMCs came the material, which was cDNA or gDNA.

The CDR3 covers 16 residues. Trimming pared 0 bases from V and 1 base from J, leaving 10 bases between. The germline CDR1 and CDR2 sequences are SGHRS and YFSETQ. Seattle enrolled patients during active infection and tracked them longitudinally. Source study methods: Amplification of reference gene primers provided the estimated nucleated cell counts. Only in-frame clones appear in the TCRdb table, and some are missing; sequencing was by immunoSEQ multiplex PCR. D and trimming were read from the DNA, whereas the V and J calls and clone size are those reported in that table. The table records 200,000 to 250,000 clones, roughly 86% of them present only once.

The chain couples TRBV5-1 to TRBJ1-4; no reliable D call. The receptor was derived from a woman aged 50 to 60 with COVID-19, enrolled during active disease. The source material was peripheral blood. This CDR3 reads CASSLAPGGTNEKLFF. CDR3 DNA sequence: TGCGCCAGCAGCTTGGCCCCAGGTGGAACTAATGAAAAACTGTTTTTT.